A selection of T cell receptor beta chains follows, all from one sample in a study of cytomegalovirus exposure and HLA in healthy donors. The data were produced by immunoSEQ multiplex PCR, yet TCRdb's version contains in-frame clones alone and is incomplete. The sample lists under 400,000 clones; approximately 85% were seen once. Sequencing was performed on PBMCs. The receptors were gathered from a man younger than 45 in good health and CMV-seronegative. The CDR3 runs from the conserved cysteine through the conserved F or W. D genes are given only for firm matches. Not all rows give a size; the values are once, few, many and, for expanded clones, a class.

clone_size j_call d_call cdr3_length v_call cdr3_nt cdr3_aa
. TRBJ1-1 . 16 TRBV6-6 TGTGCCAGCAGGCCTCCAGGGCGCCCCTTGAACACTGAAGCTTTCTTT CASRPPGRPLNTEAFF
. TRBJ2-3 TRBD2 15 TRBV10-2 TGCGCCAGCAGTGGTACTAGCGGGGGAATAGATACGCAGTATTTT CASSGTSGGIDTQYF
once TRBJ1-5 . 14 TRBV5-4 TGTGCCAGCAGCCTCCGGGGAGTAAATCAGCCCCAGCATTTT CASSLRGVNQPQHF
. TRBJ1-4 . 14 TRBV19 TGTGCCAGTAGTCCCATTCACACAGGGGAAAAACTGTTTTTT CASSPIHTGEKLFF
. TRBJ2-2 TRBD1 15 TRBV15 TGTGCCACCAGCAGAGGCGGACAGGATGCCGGGGAGCTGTTTTTT CATSRGGQDAGELFF
. TRBJ1-3 . 12 TRBV6-1 TGTGCCAGCAGTGTTGGCGGAAACACCATATATTTT CASSVGGNTIYF
. TRBJ1-2 . 14 TRBV25-1 TGTGCCAGCAGTGAAACAGGGACCGGCTATGGCTACACCTTC CASSETGTGYGYTF
. TRBJ2-7 TRBD2 13 TRBV6-1 TGTGCCAGCAGGACTAGCGGGGGGGCGGAGCAGTACTTC CASRTSGGAEQYF
. TRBJ1-5 . 13 TRBV27 TGTGCCAGCAGTCCGAGACAGAATCAGCCCCAGCATTTT CASSPRQNQPQHF
. TRBJ2-4 . 14 TRBV5-1 TGCGCCAGCAGCTTGGAGGCAGGGGCAGACATTCAGTACTTC CASSLEAGADIQYF
. TRBJ2-5 TRBD2 16 TRBV27 TGTGCCAGCAGTCCCCGGATAGCGGGGGCCCAAGAGACCCAGTACTTC CASSPRIAGAQETQYF
. TRBJ2-1 . 14 TRBV19 TGTGCCAGTAGTGTACGTCCTGGGCGCAATGAGCAGTTCTTC CASSVRPGRNEQFF
. TRBJ2-7 . 17 TRBV19 TGTGCCAGTAGTAGAACAGGGCTCTCCACGAGCTCCTACGAGCAGTACTTC CASSRTGLSTSSYEQYF
. TRBJ2-7 TRBD2 14 TRBV30 TGTGCCTGGAGTCCTCTAGCGGGGGCTTACGAGCAGTACTTC CAWSPLAGAYEQYF
. TRBJ1-6 . 16 TRBV5-5 TGTGCCAGCAGCTTGGGTCAGGGGCTCCCGAGGTCACCCCTCCACTTT CASSLGQGLPRSPLHF
. TRBJ1-4 . 13 TRBV11-2 TGTGCCAGCAGCCTTGGACAGTTAGAAAAACTGTTTTTT CASSLGQLEKLFF
. TRBJ2-7 TRBD2 14 TRBV7-6 TGTGCCAGCAGCCCGGGACTAGGGATTTACGAGCAGTACTTC CASSPGLGIYEQYF
. TRBJ1-2 TRBD1 13 TRBV18 TGTGCCAGCTCCCCCGGGGACAGACGTGGCTACACCTTC CASSPGDRRGYTF
. TRBJ2-3 TRBD2 14 TRBV2 TGTGCCAGCGTCATAGCGGGGGGCTCAGATACGCAGTATTTT CASVIAGGSDTQYF
. TRBJ2-7 . 13 TRBV30 TGTGCCTGGAGTGTAAATTCGGTTTACGAGCAGTACTTC CAWSVNSVYEQYF
. TRBJ1-5 TRBD1 15 TRBV9 TGTGCCAGCAGCGTATCAGGGGGCGTCAATCAGCCCCAGCATTTT CASSVSGGVNQPQHF
. TRBJ2-6 TRBD2 18 TRBV11-2 TGTGCCAGCAGCATGAGACTAGCGGGGGCCGGGGGGGCCAACGTCCTGACTTTC CASSMRLAGAGGANVLTF
. TRBJ2-1 . 15 TRBV4-1 TGCGCCAGCAGCCAAACATGGGGGCGTAACAATGAGCAGTTCTTC CASSQTWGRNNEQFF